This T cell receptor beta chain stems from a study of vaccination effects on CD4 cells after COVID-19. Across the whole study: Participants were given two doses of BNT162b2 or mRNA-1273 vaccine.

This clone was seen only a few times. The antigen is not known. TCRdb keeps only in-frame clones here, not all; method: immunoSEQ multiplex PCR. This sample yields 20,000 to 25,000 clones, of which approximately 79% are seen a single time; over 7.5% belongs to the top ten. Germline V lookup: CDR1 MNHEY, CDR2 SVGAGI. The CDR3 sequence is 14 residues long. The V gene lost 4 bases and the J gene lost 6 bases, with 15 bases spanning the gap. ViraFEST expansion of antigen-specific CD4+ T cells with viral peptide pools preceded sequencing. CD4+ T cells were isolated after less than 13 days of culture. Vaccinated participants had no history of SARS-CoV-2 infection and tested negative for nucleocapsid antibodies. After two million PBMC were placed in each well, they were cultured with 8.5 to 10 IU/ml IL-2 and around 10 ug/ml peptides. Each culture had half its medium swapped for IL-2 medium on days 3 and 7.

The chain joins TRBV6-5 to TRBJ1-2; tentative D call: TRBD1 (5 bases). The sample here was CD4+ T cells from PBMCs cultured with HCoV-NL63 spike peptides, taken before COVID-19 vaccination. The receptor comes from a human donor who received a COVID-19 vaccine. The CDR3, as DNA: TGTGCCAGCAGTTTGGGCGGAGGGGTTGATGGCTACACCTTC. Its protein product is CASSLGGGVDGYTF.